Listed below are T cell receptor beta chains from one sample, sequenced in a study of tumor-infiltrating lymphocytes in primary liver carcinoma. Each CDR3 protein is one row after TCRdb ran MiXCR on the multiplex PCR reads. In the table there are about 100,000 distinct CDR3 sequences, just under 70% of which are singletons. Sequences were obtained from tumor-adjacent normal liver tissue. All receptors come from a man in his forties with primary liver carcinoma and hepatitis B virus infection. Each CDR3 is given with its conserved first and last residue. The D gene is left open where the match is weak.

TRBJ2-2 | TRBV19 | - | CASSPGMNTGELFF
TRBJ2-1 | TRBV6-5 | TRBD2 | CGCSSGTRTFF
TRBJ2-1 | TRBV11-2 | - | CASSLEGRSNNEQFF
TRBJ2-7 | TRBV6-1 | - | CSSSEGGKQYF
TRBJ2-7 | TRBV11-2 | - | CASSLGRWVNEQYF
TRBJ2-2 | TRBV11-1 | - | CASSLMSANTRELFF
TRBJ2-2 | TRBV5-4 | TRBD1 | CASSLGQGNTGELFF
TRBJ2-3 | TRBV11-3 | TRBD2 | CASSTSGGTDTQYF
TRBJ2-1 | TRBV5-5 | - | CASSSEPSGFFNEQFF
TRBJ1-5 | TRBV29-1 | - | CSVATGGGNNQSQHF
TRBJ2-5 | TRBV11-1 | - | CASSFRGGAQIQYF
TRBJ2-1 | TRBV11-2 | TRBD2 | CASSLDVGLVMGEQFF
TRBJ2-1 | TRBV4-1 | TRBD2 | CASSRVMRLAGVDNGQFF
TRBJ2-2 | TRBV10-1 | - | CASSEAGSSGELFF
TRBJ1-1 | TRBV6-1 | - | CASSEVGGTEAFF
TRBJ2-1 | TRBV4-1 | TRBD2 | CASSQVGTSGYNEQFF
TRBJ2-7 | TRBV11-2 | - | CTSSLWSGPSGEQYF
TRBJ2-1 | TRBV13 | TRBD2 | CASSPRLSGRARSYNEQFF
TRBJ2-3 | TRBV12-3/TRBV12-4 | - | CASSFSLNPTDTQYF
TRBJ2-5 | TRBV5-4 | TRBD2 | CASSFFHAGEETQYF
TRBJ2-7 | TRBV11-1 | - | CTSSLVLGSYEQYF
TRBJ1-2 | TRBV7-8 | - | CASSSRGNYGYTF
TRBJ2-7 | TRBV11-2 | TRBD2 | CASSLREASSYEQYF
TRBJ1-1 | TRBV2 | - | CASSDEFMNTEAFF
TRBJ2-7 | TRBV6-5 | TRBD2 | CASATSGNYEQYF
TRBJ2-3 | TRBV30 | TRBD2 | CAWSIAGPSTDKQYF
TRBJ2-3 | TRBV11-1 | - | CASSGLIRDTQYF
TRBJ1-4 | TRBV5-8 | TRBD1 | CASSQGQGTTNGKLFF